These 28 T cell receptor beta chains were sequenced from one sample in a study of neoadjuvant anti-PD-1 for oral cavity cancer. Sequencing used immunoSEQ multiplex PCR; TCRdb keeps in-frame clones, though not all of them. The data contain roughly 34,000 clones, about 86% of them seen just once; the ten biggest clones take up 3.5% to 4.5%. The specimen comprised PBMCs, sampled before nivolumab (anti-PD-1) treatment. Every receptor here comes from a person aged 40 to 85 with oral cavity squamous cell carcinoma.

This clone was counted only a few times. The rearrangement uses TRBV7-9 and TRBJ1-5; no clear D. CDR3 length equals 12 residues. V was trimmed by 7 bases and J by 6 bases, leaving 10 bases between them. Looked up from germline, CDR1 is SEHNR and CDR2 is FQNEAQ (reference sequence). The CDR3 loop is CASTEDAQPQHF. The CDR3 DNA reads TGTGCCAGCACCGAGGACGCTCAGCCCCAGCATTTT.

The V call is TRBV29-1, the J call TRBJ1-1; D is unresolved. V was trimmed by 1 base and J by 0 bases, leaving 12 bases between them. This CDR3 spans 15 amino acids. Germline values: CDR1 SQVTM, CDR2 ANQGSEA. The CDR3 DNA follows: TGCAGCGTTGAAGGGGGTCGGCAGATGAACACTGAAGCTTTCTTT. Residues: CSVEGGRQMNTEAFF.

The chain carries TRBV5-5 and TRBJ1-1; D is uncertain. This CDR3 contains 14 residues. CDR1 and CDR2 (germline): SGHKS, YYEKEE (reference sequence). V was trimmed by 0 bases and J by 7 bases, leaving 13 bases between them. The CDR3 DNA reads TGTGCCAGCAGCTTGGATGGTACGATTGGTGAAGCTTTCTTT. It encodes CASSLDGTIGEAFF.

The chain has TRBV2 and TRBJ2-2, with D possibly matching TRBD1 (6 bases). V was shortened by 5 bases and J by 5 bases, with 15 bases between the two germline ends. This CDR3 is 15 amino acids long. Looked up from germline, CDR1 is SNHLY and CDR2 is FYNNEI. The CDR3 DNA reads as TGTGCCAGCAGTTGGGACATGATCGGGACCGGGGAGCTGTTTTTT. It specifies CASSWDMIGTGELFF.

The rearrangement links TRBV4-1 to TRBJ2-1, with unresolved D. The germline V gene has CDR1 MGHRA and CDR2 YSYEKL. Trimming removed 3 bases from V and 4 bases from J, with 13 bases in between. There are 15 residues in the CDR3. As DNA, the CDR3 is TGCGCCAGCAGCCACCGGACGGAGAGTTACAATGAGCAGTTCTTC. Translated: CASSHRTESYNEQFF.

The V gene is TRBV7-9, the J gene TRBJ2-1; D is unresolved. V lost 1 base and J lost 5, with 15 bases in between. In germline, CDR1 is SEHNR, CDR2 FQNEAQ (reference sequence). CDR3 size: 16 residues. CDR3 amino acids: CASSLGAMDGNNEQFF. CDR3 bases: TGTGCCAGCAGCTTAGGGGCAATGGACGGAAACAATGAGCAGTTCTTC.

The genes are TRBV18 and TRBJ2-7; D is perhaps TRBD1 (6 bases). Deletions cut 7 bases from V and 6 bases from J, with 16 bases between. CDR3 length: 13 residues. The germline CDR1 and CDR2 sequences are KGHSH and LQKENI. The CDR3 DNA is TGTGCCAGCTGCCCAGGGGCCTCCCGCGAGCAGTACTTC. As protein: CASCPGASREQYF.

This chain links TRBV7-2 with TRBJ1-5; 10 bases line up with TRBD1. Per germline, CDR1 SGHTA and CDR2 FQGNSA. This CDR3 spans 14 amino acids. V was pared by 5 bases and J by 7 bases, with 5 bases of the junction left unmatched. The CDR3, as DNA: TGTGCCAGCAGCGGGACAGGGGCTAGGCAGCCCCAGCATTTT. This codes for CASSGTGARQPQHF.

The genes are TRBV5-1 and TRBJ1-1; no reliable D call. The V and J ends lost 4 bases and 9 bases respectively, with 13 bases between them. Germline CDR1 and CDR2: SGHRS and YFSETQ. The CDR3 contains 12 residues. The CDR3 DNA reads as TGCGCCAGCAGCCTGGAACGGACGAAAGCTTTCTTT. Protein product: CASSLERTKAFF.

The chain employs TRBV15 and TRBJ2-3, with unresolved D. This CDR3 is built from 15 residues. Germline loops: CDR1 LNHNV, CDR2 YYDKDF (reference sequence). V was clipped by 0 bases and J by 3 bases, with 10 bases between them. The CDR3 coding sequence is TGTGCCACCAGCAGAGATCAACAGACTACAGATACGCAGTATTTT. It encodes CATSRDQQTTDTQYF.

This chain joins TRBV5-1 and TRBJ2-7; 8 positions agree with TRBD1. The V segment lost 3 bases and the J segment 4 bases; nucleotides outside the gene matches: 12. The CDR3 totals 16 residues. CDR1 SGHRS and CDR2 YFSETQ come from the germline V gene. In DNA, the CDR3 is TGCGCCAGCAGCTCTCCTCAGGGACAGGTTACTTACGAGCAGTACTTC. This gives the protein CASSSPQGQVTYEQYF.

The rearrangement uses TRBV19 and TRBJ2-1; possibly TRBD1 for D (5 bases). V dropped 10 bases and J dropped 2 bases, with 15 bases sitting between them. The V gene's germline CDR1 is LNHDA and CDR2 SQIVND (reference sequence). The CDR3 has 14 residues. The CDR3 DNA sequence: TGTGCCACTAGGGGTCGTCACACCTACAATGAGCAGTTCTTC. This gives the protein CATRGRHTYNEQFF.

The J gene is TRBJ1-4, the V gene TRBV7-6; no clear D gene. Trimming shortened V by 5 bases and J by 2 bases, and 12 bases separated the two germline ends. CDR1 and CDR2 from the germline V gene are SGHVS and FNYEAQ. This CDR3 spans 15 amino acids. The CDR3 DNA sequence: TGTGCCAGCAGCCCCCGGTCCTCCACTAATGAAAAACTGTTTTTT. Amino acid sequence: CASSPRSSTNEKLFF.

The chain has TRBV7-2 and TRBJ1-1; 8 nucleotides match TRBD1. This CDR3 region has 15 residues. CDR1 and CDR2 (germline): SGHTA, FQGNSA. After removal of 3 bases from V and 1 base from J, the junction contained 4 bases not matched to a gene. The CDR3 DNA reads as TGTGCCAGCAGCTTTACAGGACAGGGGAACACTGAAGCTTTCTTT. It yields the protein CASSFTGQGNTEAFF.

This rearrangement joins TRBV7-8 to TRBJ1-6; 7 bases are a match to TRBD1. The germline V gene has CDR1 SGHVS and CDR2 FQNEAQ. V trimming: 8 bases; J trimming: 9 bases; junction bases outside the gene matches: 10. The length of the CDR3 is 14 residues. For the CDR3, the DNA is TGTGCCAGCGGCCAGGGGGTTCGGGGTTCACCCCTCCACTTT. It specifies CASGQGVRGSPLHF.

Here the CDR3 reads CASSYRPRRNTEAFF. The CDR3 nucleotides are TGTGCCAGCAGTTACAGGCCACGAAGAAACACTGAAGCTTTCTTT. V is TRBV6-5 and J is TRBJ1-1; the D is unclear. Germline V gene sequence: CDR1 MNHEY, CDR2 SVGAGI. Trimming removed 2 bases at V and 2 bases at J, with 12 bases between. This CDR3 has 15 amino acids.

The chain is built from TRBV7-2 and TRBJ1-5; tentatively, D is TRBD1 (5 bases). The ends were cut back, 1 base at V and 6 bases at J, with 7 bases in the middle. This CDR3 has 13 residues. The germline V gene has CDR1 SGHTA and CDR2 FQGNSA. This CDR3 is CASSLGGIQPQHF. CDR3 nucleotides: TGTGCCAGCAGCTTAGGGGGGATTCAGCCCCAGCATTTT.

This chain connects TRBV11-2 to TRBJ1-1, with D uncertain. Germline V lookup: CDR1 SGHAT, CDR2 FQNNGV. The CDR3 is 15 amino acids. Trimming stripped 3 bases from V and 1 base from J, with 12 bases between. Written as DNA, the CDR3 is TGTGCCAGCAGCTTCGGAGGGAGGGAGAACACTGAAGCTTTCTTT. Amino acid sequence: CASSFGGRENTEAFF.

J is TRBJ2-7 and V is TRBV19; 10 bases agree with TRBD1. The V and J ends lost 3 bases and 4 bases, in that order; junction bases with no gene match: 3. Germline V gene sequence: CDR1 LNHDA, CDR2 SQIVND (reference sequence). The CDR3 is made up of 14 amino acids. The CDR3 sequence is CASSMGQGSYEQYF. In DNA, the CDR3 is TGTGCCAGTAGTATGGGACAGGGGAGTTACGAGCAGTACTTC.

The chain employs TRBV9 and TRBJ1-1; D unclear. Between the trimmed V and J ends, which lost 1 base and 0 bases, there was a span of 7 bases. CDR1 is SGDLS and CDR2 is YYNGEE in the germline V gene. This CDR3 has 14 residues. The chain's CDR3 is CASSVTALNTEAFF. The CDR3 nucleotides read TGTGCCAGCAGCGTAACAGCCTTGAACACTGAAGCTTTCTTT.

V usage is TRBV30 and J usage is TRBJ2-3; 8 bases align to TRBD2. The germline V gene encodes CDR1 GTSNPN and CDR2 SVGIG (reference sequence). V gave up 0 bases and J gave up 1 base; unmatched junction bases: 3. The CDR3 length is 15 residues. The CDR3 loop is CAWSVLAVGTDTQYF. DNA of the CDR3: TGTGCCTGGAGTGTACTAGCGGTTGGCACAGATACGCAGTATTTT.

Only a few counts were recorded for this clone. V usage is TRBV15 and J usage is TRBJ2-1; 11 nucleotides match TRBD2. The CDR3 runs to 17 residues. Trimming at V came to 9 bases and at J to 2 bases, leaving 12 bases not matched to a gene. Germline values: CDR1 LNHNV, CDR2 YYDKDF (reference sequence). This chain's CDR3 is CATGEGLAASPYNEQFF. DNA for the CDR3: TGTGCCACTGGAGAGGGACTAGCGGCGTCCCCCTACAATGAGCAGTTCTTC.

This chain uses TRBV6-6 with TRBJ1-4, with D perhaps matching TRBD1 (5 bases). The germline gives CDR1 MNHNY, CDR2 SVGAGI (reference sequence). The CDR3 has 16 residues. V lost 4 bases and J lost 5, with 17 bases in between. CDR3 region: CASSSNRRGRNEKLFF. CDR3 coding DNA: TGTGCCAGCAGTTCCAACAGGCGAGGACGAAATGAAAAACTGTTTTTT.

The rearrangement joins TRBV4-1 to TRBJ2-7, with 7 positions matching TRBD1. Losses at the gene ends were 2 bases for V and 3 bases for J; bases not matched to a gene: 7. The CDR3 runs to 15 residues. Germline CDR1 MGHRA, CDR2 YSYEKL. The DNA for the CDR3 is TGCGCCAGCAGCCAACATCCGGGACAGCTCTACGAGCAGTACTTC. Translation: CASSQHPGQLYEQYF.

The chain has TRBV7-6 and TRBJ2-2; D might be TRBD1 or TRBD2, each matching 6 bases. Looked up from germline, CDR1 is SGHVS and CDR2 is FNYEAQ. With 3 bases removed from V and 6 bases from J, the gap between germline ends came to 23 bases. The CDR3 length is 18 residues. CDR3 residues: CASSLSGGANLVAGELFF. CDR3 sequence (DNA): TGTGCCAGCAGCTTGTCCGGGGGCGCCAATTTAGTAGCCGGGGAGCTGTTTTTT.

The rearrangement uses TRBV5-4 and TRBJ2-7; 7 bases agree with TRBD1. J was trimmed by 3 bases and V by 0 bases; bases with no gene match: 6. Germline loops: CDR1 SGHNT, CDR2 YYREEE (reference sequence). CDR3 length: 15 residues. CDR3 amino acids: CASSLGDRESYEQYF. The CDR3 region has the DNA TGTGCCAGCAGCTTGGGAGACAGGGAGAGCTACGAGCAGTACTTC.

The chain employs TRBV4-2 and TRBJ2-5; 7 nucleotides match TRBD1. The CDR3 is 16 amino acids. V lost 0 bases and J lost 3; bases outside the gene matches: 7. Per the germline V gene, CDR1 is LGHNA and CDR2 is YNFKEQ. The chain's CDR3 is CASSQDGNGQEETQYF. CDR3 DNA: TGTGCCAGCAGCCAAGATGGGAATGGACAGGAAGAGACCCAGTACTTC.

The V and J genes are TRBV14 and TRBJ2-7; D is undetermined. The CDR3 has 15 amino acids. The germline V gene has CDR1 SGHDN and CDR2 FVKESK. Trimming shortened V by 4 bases and J by 3 bases, and 16 bases separated the two germline ends. The CDR3 loop reads CASSRGYLWDYEQYF. CDR3 bases: TGTGCCAGCAGCCGAGGATACTTATGGGACTACGAGCAGTACTTC.